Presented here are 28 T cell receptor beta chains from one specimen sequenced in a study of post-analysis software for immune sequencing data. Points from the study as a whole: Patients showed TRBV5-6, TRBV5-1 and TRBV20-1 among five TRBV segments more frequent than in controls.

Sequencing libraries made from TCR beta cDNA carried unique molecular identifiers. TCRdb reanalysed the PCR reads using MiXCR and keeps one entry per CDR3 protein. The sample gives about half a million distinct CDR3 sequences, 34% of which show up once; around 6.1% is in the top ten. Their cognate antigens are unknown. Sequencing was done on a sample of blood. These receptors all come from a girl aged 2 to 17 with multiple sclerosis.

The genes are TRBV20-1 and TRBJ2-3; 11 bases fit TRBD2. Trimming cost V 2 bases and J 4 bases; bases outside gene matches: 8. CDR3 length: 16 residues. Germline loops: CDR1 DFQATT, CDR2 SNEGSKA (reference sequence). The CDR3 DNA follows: TGCAGTGCTAGACCGATAGCGGGGGGGGACCCAGATACGCAGTATTTT. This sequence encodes CSARPIAGGDPDTQYF.

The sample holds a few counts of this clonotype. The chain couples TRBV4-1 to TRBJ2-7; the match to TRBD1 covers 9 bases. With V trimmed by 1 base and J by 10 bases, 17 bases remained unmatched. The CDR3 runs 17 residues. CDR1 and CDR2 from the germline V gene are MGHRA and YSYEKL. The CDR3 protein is CASSQGSSGTGQNTQYF. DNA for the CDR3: TGCGCCAGCAGCCAAGGCTCGTCCGGGACAGGGCAAAACACCCAGTACTTC.

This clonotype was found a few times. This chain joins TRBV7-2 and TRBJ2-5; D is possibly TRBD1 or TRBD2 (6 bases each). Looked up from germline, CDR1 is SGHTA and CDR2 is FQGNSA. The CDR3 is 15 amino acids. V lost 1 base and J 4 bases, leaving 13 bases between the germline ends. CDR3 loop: CASSLGGAVGETQYF. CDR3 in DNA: TGTGCCAGCAGCTTAGGGGGGGCCGTGGGAGAGACCCAGTACTTC.

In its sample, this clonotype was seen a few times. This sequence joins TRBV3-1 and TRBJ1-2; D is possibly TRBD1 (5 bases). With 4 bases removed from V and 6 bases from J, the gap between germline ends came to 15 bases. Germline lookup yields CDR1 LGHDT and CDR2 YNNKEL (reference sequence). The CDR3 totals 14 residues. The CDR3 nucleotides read TGTGCCAGCAGCCTAAGGGACCGGCACCATGGCTACACCTTC. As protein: CASSLRDRHHGYTF.

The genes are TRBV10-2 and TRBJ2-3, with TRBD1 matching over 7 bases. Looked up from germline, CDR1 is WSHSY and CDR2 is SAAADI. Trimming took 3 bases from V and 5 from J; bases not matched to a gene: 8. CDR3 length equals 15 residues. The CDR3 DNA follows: TGCGCCAGCAGTGACGGGACAGTTTCAGGAGATACGCAGTATTTT. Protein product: CASSDGTVSGDTQYF.

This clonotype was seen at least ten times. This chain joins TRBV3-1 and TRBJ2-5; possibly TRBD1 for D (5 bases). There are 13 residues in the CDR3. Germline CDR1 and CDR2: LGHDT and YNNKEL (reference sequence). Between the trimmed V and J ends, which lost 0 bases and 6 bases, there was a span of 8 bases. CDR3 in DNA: TGTGCCAGCAGCCAAGACAGGGCGCAGACCCAGTACTTC. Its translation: CASSQDRAQTQYF.

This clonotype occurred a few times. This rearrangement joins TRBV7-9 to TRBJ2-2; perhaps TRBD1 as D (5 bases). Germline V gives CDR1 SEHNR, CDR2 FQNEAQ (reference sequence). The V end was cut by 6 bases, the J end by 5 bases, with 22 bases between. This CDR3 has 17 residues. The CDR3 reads CASSSQAAGFGTGELFF. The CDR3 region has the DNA TGTGCCAGCAGTTCACAAGCCGCAGGGTTCGGGACCGGGGAGCTGTTTTTT.

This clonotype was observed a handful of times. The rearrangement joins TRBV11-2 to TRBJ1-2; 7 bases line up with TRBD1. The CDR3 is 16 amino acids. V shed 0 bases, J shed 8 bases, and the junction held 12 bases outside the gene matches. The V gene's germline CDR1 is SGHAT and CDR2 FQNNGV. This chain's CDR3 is CASSLDPRGQGGGYTF. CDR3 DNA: TGTGCCAGCAGCTTAGATCCTAGGGGGCAGGGAGGCGGCTACACCTTC.

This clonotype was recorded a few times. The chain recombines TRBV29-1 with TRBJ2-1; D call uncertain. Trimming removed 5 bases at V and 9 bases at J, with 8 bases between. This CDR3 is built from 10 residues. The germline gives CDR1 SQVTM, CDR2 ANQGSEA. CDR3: CSVKWGEQFF. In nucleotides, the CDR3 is TGCAGCGTTAAGTGGGGTGAGCAGTTCTTC.

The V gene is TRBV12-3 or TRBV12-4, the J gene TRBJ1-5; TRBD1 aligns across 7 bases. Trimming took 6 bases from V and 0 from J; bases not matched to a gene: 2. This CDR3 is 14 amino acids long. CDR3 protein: CASSTGDSNQPQHF. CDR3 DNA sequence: TGTGCCAGCAGCACAGGGGATAGCAATCAGCCCCAGCATTTT.

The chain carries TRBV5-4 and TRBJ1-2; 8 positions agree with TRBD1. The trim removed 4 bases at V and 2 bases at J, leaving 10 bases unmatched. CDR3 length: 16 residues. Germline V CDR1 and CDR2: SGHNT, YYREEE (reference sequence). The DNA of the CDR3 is TGTGCCAGCAGCCAGGGTCGACAGGGGACCAACTATGGCTACACCTTC. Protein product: CASSQGRQGTNYGYTF.

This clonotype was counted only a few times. Here the CDR3 DNA reads TGCAGTGCTAGTCCGGGGAGCACAGATACGCAGTATTTT. This gives the protein CSASPGSTDTQYF. The genes are TRBV20-1 and TRBJ2-3; D might be TRBD2 (5 bases). Germline values: CDR1 DFQATT, CDR2 SNEGSKA (reference sequence). Trimming removed 3 bases at V and 0 bases at J, with 7 bases between. The CDR3 has 13 amino acids.

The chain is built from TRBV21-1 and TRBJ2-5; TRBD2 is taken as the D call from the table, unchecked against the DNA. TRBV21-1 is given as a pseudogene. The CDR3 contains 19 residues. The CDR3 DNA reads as TGTGCCAGCAGCAACAATATCGAAAGGCAGGGAAGGCCGAGGGGGACCCAGTACTTC. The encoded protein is CASSNNIERQGRPRGTQYF.

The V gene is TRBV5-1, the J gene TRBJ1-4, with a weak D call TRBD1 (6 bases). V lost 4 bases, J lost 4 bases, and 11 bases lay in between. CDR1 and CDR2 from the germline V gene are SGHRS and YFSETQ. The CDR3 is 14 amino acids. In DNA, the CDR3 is TGCGCCAGCAGCCGACAGGTGGATAATGAAAAACTGTTTTTT. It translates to CASSRQVDNEKLFF.

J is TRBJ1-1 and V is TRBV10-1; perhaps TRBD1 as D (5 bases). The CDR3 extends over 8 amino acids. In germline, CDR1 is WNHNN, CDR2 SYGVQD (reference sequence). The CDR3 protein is CAGGEAFF. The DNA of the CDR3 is TGCGCGGGGGGTGAAGCTTTCTTT.

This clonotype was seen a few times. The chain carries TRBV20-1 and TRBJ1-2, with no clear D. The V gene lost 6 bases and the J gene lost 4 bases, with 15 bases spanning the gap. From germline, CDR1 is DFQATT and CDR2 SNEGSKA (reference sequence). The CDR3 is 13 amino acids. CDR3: CSATGGNFYGYTF. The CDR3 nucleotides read TGCAGTGCCACGGGCGGAAACTTCTATGGCTACACCTTC.

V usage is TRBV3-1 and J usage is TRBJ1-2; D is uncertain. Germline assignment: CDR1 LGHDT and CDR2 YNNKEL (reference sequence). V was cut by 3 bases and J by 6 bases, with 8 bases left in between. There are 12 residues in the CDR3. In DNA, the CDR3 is TGTGCCAGCAGCCAGCAGCCGCATGGCTACACCTTC. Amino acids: CASSQQPHGYTF.

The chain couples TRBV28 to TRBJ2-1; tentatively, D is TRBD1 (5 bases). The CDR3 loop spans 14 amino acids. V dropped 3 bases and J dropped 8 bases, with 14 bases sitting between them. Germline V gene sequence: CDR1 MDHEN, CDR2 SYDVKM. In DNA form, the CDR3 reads TGTGCCAGCAGTTTCAGGGTATCTCCCCATGAGCAGTTCTTC. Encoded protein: CASSFRVSPHEQFF.

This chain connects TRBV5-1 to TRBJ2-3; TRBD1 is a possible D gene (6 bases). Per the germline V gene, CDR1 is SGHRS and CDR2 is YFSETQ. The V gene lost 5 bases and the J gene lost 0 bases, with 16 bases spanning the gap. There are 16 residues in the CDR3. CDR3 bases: TGCGCCAGCAGAAATCCCGGGACATCTAGCACAGATACGCAGTATTTT. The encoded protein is CASRNPGTSSTDTQYF.

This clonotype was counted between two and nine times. CDR3: CASSFQGGGTEAFF. CDR3 bases: TGTGCCAGCAGTTTTCAGGGAGGAGGGACTGAAGCTTTCTTT. This rearrangement joins TRBV12-3 or TRBV12-4 to TRBJ1-1; weak D call: TRBD1 (5 bases). CDR3 size: 14 residues. The germline V and J ends were trimmed by 3 bases and 5 bases, with 13 bases remaining between them.

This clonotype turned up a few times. The CDR3 loop reads CASRVTDRAYGYTF. The CDR3 DNA sequence: TGTGCCAGCCGGGTGACGGACAGGGCCTATGGCTACACCTTC. The J gene is TRBJ1-2, the V gene TRBV6-2 or TRBV6-3; 8 nucleotides line up with TRBD1. V shed 8 bases, J shed 4 bases, and the junction held 9 bases outside the gene matches. The CDR3 length is 14 residues. The V gene's germline CDR1 is MNHEY and CDR2 SVGEGT.

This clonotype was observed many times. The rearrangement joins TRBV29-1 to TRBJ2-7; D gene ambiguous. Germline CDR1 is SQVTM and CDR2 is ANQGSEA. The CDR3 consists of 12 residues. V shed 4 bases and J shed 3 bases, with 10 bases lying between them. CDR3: CSVGVSLYEQYF. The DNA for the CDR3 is TGCAGCGTTGGGGTTAGCCTCTACGAGCAGTACTTC.

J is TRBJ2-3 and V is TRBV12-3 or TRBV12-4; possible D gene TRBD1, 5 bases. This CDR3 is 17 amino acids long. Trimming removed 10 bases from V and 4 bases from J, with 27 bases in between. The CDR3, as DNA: TGTGCCATCACCCATGGCCCCTCTCCAGGGCGGTCAGATACGCAGTATTTT. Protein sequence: CAITHGPSPGRSDTQYF.

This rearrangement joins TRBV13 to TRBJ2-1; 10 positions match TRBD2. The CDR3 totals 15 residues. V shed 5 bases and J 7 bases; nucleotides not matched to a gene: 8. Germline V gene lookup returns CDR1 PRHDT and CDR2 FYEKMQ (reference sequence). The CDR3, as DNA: TGTGCCAGCAGCGCGAGCACTAGCGGGAAGAATGAGCAGTTCTTC. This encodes CASSASTSGKNEQFF.

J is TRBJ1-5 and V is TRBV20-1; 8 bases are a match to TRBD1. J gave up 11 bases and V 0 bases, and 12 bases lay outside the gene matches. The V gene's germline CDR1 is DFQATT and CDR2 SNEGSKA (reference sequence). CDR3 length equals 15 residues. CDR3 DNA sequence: TGCAGTGCTAGAGATGGGACAGGTTTAGACAGTACCCAGCATTTT. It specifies CSARDGTGLDSTQHF.

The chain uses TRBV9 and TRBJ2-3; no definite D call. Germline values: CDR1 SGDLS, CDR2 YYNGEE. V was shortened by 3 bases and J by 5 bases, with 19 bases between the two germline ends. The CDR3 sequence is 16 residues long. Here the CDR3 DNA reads TGTGCCAGCAGCGCTGCAGGCAGCCCCAGCGAAGATACGCAGTATTTT. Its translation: CASSAAGSPSEDTQYF.

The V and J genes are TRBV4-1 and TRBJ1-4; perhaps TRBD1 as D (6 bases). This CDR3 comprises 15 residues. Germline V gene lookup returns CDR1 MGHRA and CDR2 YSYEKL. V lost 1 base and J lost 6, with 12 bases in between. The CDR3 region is CASSQGWGLDEKLFF. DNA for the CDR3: TGCGCCAGCAGCCAAGGATGGGGGCTGGATGAAAAACTGTTTTTT.

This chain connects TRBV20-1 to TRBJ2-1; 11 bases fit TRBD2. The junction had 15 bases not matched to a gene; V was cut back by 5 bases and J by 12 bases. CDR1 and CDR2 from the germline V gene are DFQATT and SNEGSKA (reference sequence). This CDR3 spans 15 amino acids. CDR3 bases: TGCAGTGCTGTCCCAGGTAGCGGGGGGGAGCGGAGGCAGTTCTTC. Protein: CSAVPGSGGERRQFF.